The rows below give T cell receptor beta chains drawn from one sample of a study of blood T cells in healthy people across ages. One entry per CDR3 protein, called by TCRdb with MiXCR from the 5' RACE reads. This sample has around 1,000,000 distinct CDR3 sequences, with approximately 25% found just once. These sequences were also reported in another study, on T cells of mothers and their children.

Sequences were obtained from blood. The receptors were gathered from a girl aged 2-10 years in good health. Each CDR3 is given with its conserved first and last residue.

CDR3: CSAYDTWTVPYEQYF
J: TRBJ2-7
V: TRBV29-1

CDR3: CARDPSKNYGYSF
J: TRBJ1-2
V: TRBV3-1

CDR3: CASRPWGTGELFF
J: TRBJ2-2
V: TRBV6-6

CDR3: CASSQAAGRVYEQCF
J: TRBJ2-5
V: TRBV3-1

CDR3: CASSALAGDPNEQFF
J: TRBJ2-1
V: TRBV11-2

CDR3: CASSYSAEEDEQFF
J: TRBJ2-1
V: TRBV6-5

CDR3: CASSLDGGLTDTQYF
J: TRBJ2-3
V: TRBV11-3

CDR3: CSVEGRQETQYF
J: TRBJ2-5
V: TRBV29-1

CDR3: CASRPLGTGVVTQYF
J: TRBJ2-5
V: TRBV7-9

CDR3: CASSLLQGMNTEAFF
J: TRBJ1-1
V: TRBV14

CDR3: CASSQEGLLQFF
J: TRBJ2-1
V: TRBV3-1

CDR3: CSARDSALAGQETQYF
J: TRBJ2-5
V: TRBV20-1

CDR3: CAIRRQTSGSNYNEQFF
J: TRBJ2-1
V: TRBV10-3

CDR3: CASSPGTSGGAVGTDTQYF
J: TRBJ2-3
V: TRBV3-1

CDR3: CSVPDRACRRDSNQPQHF
J: TRBJ1-5
V: TRBV29-1

CDR3: CASSQTLSYEQYF
J: TRBJ2-7
V: TRBV14

CDR3: CASSLVLGRANEKLFF
J: TRBJ1-4
V: TRBV7-2

CDR3: CASSFSGGINSPLHF
J: TRBJ1-6
V: TRBV5-5

CDR3: CASSQTGDGEAFF
J: TRBJ1-1
V: TRBV3-1

CDR3: CASSEVLLVEAFF
J: TRBJ1-1
V: TRBV6-1

CDR3: CASSGQNLANYGYTF
J: TRBJ1-2
V: TRBV9

CDR3: CASSFRISPETQYF
J: TRBJ2-5
V: TRBV12-3/TRBV12-4

CDR3: CASSDSGRRDSLNTGELFF
J: TRBJ2-2
V: TRBV25-1

CDR3: CASSREDGRGYTF
J: TRBJ1-2
V: TRBV9

CDR3: CASSLLSGGVIDTQYF
J: TRBJ2-3
V: TRBV7-2

CDR3: CASSPRGQGSETQYF
J: TRBJ2-5
V: TRBV11-3

CDR3: CASSGLAGGRSYNEQFF
J: TRBJ2-1
V: TRBV28

CDR3: CASSSPDPNSPLHF
J: TRBJ1-6
V: TRBV6-2/TRBV6-3

CDR3: CSAPRPSMVGTDTQYF
J: TRBJ2-3
V: TRBV20-1

CDR3: CAISESTLNEQFF
J: TRBJ2-1
V: TRBV10-3

CDR3: CASSPQGAGIYGYTF
J: TRBJ1-2
V: TRBV7-9

CDR3: CSVENLGGAVNIQYF
J: TRBJ2-4
V: TRBV29-1

CDR3: CASSLSGRASDTQYF
J: TRBJ2-3
V: TRBV28

CDR3: CASSLALANTDTQYF
J: TRBJ2-3
V: TRBV5-1

CDR3: CASSLGREYSDEKLFF
J: TRBJ1-4
V: TRBV7-2

CDR3: CAISEPGTSGSYEQYF
J: TRBJ2-7
V: TRBV10-3

CDR3: CASTYSSNQPQHF
J: TRBJ1-5
V: TRBV12-3/TRBV12-4

CDR3: CASSLEVLPNSNEQFF
J: TRBJ2-1
V: TRBV11-2

CDR3: CSAPMGGGETQYF
J: -
V: TRBV20-1